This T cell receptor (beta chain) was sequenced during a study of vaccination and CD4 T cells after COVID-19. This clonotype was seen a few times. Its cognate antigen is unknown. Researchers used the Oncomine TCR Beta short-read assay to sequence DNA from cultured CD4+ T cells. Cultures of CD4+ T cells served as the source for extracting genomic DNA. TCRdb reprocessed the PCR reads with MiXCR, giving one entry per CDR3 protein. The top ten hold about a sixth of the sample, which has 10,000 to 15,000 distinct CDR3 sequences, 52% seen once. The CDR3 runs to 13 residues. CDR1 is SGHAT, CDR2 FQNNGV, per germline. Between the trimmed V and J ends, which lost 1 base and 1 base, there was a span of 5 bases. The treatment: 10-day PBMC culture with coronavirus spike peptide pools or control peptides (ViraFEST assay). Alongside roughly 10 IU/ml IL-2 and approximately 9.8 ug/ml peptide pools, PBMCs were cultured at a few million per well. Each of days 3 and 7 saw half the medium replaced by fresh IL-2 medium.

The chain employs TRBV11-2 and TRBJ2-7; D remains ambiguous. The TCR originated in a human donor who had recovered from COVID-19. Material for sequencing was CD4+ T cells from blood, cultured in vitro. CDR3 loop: CASSLGNSYEQYF. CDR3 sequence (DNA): TGTGCCAGCAGCTTAGGAAATTCCTACGAGCAGTACTTC.